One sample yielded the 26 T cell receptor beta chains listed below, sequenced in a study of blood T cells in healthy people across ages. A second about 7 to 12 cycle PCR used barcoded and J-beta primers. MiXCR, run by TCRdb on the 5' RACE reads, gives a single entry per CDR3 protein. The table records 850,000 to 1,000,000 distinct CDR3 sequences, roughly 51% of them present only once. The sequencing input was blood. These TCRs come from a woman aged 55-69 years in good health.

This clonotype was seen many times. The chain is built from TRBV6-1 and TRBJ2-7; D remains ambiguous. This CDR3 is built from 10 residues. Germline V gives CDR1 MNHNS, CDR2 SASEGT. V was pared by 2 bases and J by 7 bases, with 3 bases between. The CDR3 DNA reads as TGTGCCAGCAGTGAAAGGGAGCAGTACTTC. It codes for CASSEREQYF.

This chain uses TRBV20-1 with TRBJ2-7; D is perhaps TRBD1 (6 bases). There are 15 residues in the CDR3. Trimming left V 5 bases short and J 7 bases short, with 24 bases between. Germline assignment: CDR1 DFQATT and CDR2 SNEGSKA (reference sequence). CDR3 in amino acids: CSAASGVPYYNEQYF. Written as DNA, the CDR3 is TGCAGTGCTGCCTCAGGGGTTCCGTACTACAATGAGCAGTACTTC.

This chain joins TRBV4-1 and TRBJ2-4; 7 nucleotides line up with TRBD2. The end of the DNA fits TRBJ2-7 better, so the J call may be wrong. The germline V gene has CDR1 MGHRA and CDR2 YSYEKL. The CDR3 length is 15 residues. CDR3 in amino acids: CASSQPRAGESEQYF. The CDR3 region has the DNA TGCGCCAGCAGCCAACCCCGGGCGGGAGAAAGCGAGCAGTACTTC.

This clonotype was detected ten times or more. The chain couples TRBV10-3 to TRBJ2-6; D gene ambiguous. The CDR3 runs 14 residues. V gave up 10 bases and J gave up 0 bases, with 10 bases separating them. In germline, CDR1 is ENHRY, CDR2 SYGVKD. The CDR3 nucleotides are TGTGCCACCAGAGCCCCCTCTGGGGCCAACGTCCTGACTTTC. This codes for CATRAPSGANVLTF.

The CDR3 spells CASSYYGPNEKLFF. CDR3 nucleotide sequence: TGTGCCAGCAGCTACTATGGGCCTAATGAAAAACTGTTTTTT. The gene calls are TRBV3-1 and TRBJ1-4; D is unresolved. The CDR3 loop spans 14 amino acids. Trimming removed 5 bases from V and 3 bases from J, with 10 bases in between. Germline V gene data show CDR1 as LGHDT and CDR2 as YNNKEL (reference sequence).

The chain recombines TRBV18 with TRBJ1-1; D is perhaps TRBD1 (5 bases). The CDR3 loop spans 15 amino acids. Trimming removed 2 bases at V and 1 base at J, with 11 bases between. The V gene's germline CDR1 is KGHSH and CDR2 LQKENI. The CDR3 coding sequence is TGTGCCAGCTCACCAGGTCCGAGGGGGAACACTGAAGCTTTCTTT. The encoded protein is CASSPGPRGNTEAFF.

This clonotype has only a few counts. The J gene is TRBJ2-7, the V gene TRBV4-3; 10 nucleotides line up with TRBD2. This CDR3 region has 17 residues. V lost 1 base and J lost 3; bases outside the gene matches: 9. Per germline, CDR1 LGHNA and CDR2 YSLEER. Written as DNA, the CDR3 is TGCGCCAGCAGCCAAGTCATCTCTAGCGGGAGTCTCTACGAGCAGTACTTC. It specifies CASSQVISSGSLYEQYF.

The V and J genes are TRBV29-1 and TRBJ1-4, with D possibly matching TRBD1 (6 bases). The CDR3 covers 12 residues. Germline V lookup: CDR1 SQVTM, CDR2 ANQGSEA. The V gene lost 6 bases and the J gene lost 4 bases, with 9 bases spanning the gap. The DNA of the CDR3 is TGCAGCGTCCAGGACAGTAATGAAAAACTGTTTTTT. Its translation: CSVQDSNEKLFF.

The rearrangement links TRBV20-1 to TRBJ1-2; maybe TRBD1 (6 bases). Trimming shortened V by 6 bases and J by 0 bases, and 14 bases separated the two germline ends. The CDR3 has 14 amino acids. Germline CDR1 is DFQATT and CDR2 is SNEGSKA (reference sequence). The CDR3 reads CSATSGVANYGYTF. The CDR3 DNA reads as TGCAGTGCCACCTCAGGGGTTGCTAACTATGGCTACACCTTC.

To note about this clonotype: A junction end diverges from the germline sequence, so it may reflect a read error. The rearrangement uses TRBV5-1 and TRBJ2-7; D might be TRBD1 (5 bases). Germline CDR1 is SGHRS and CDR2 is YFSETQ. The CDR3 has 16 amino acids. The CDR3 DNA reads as TGCACCAGCAGCTTGGAAGGTGGGCAGGGATTAGACGAGCAGTACTTC. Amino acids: CTSSLEGGQGLDEQYF.

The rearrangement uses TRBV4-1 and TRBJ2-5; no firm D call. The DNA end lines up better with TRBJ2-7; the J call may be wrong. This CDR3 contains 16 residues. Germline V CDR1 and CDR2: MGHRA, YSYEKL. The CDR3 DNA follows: TGCGCCAGCAGCCAAGTTTTAGTGCCGACGGACTACGAGCAGTACTTC. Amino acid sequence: CASSQVLVPTDYEQYF.

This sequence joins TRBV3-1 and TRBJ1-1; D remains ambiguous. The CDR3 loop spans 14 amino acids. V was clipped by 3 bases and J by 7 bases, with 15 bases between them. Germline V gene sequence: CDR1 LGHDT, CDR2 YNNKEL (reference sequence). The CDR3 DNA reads TGTGCCAGCAGCCAGGTGGGGAGGCCCAGTGAAGCTTTCTTT. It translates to CASSQVGRPSEAFF. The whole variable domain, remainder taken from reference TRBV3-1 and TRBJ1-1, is DTAVSQTPKYLVTQMGNDKSIKCEQNLGHDTMYWYKQDSKKFLKIMFSYNNKELIINETVPNRFSPKSPDKAHLNLHINSLELGDSAVYFCASSQVGRPSEAFFGQGTRLTVV.

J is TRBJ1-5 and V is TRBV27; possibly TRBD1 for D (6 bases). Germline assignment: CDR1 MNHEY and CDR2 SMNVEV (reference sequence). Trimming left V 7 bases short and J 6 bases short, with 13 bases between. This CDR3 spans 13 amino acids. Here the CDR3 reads CASTFRGGQPQHF. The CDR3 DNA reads TGTGCCAGCACATTTAGGGGGGGTCAGCCCCAGCATTTT.

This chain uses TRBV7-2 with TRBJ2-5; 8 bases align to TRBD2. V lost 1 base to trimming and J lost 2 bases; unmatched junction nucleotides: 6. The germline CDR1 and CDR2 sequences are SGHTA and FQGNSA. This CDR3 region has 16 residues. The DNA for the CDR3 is TGTGCCAGCAGCTTAGGGGCAGCGGGAGCGCAAGAGACCCAGTACTTC. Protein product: CASSLGAAGAQETQYF.

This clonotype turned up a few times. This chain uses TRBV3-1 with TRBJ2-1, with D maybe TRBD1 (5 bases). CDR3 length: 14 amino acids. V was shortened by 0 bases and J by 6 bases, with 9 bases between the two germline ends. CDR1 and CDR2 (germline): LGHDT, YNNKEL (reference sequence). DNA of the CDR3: TGTGCCAGCAGCCAAGATAGTAGGGGCAATGAGCAGTTCTTC. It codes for CASSQDSRGNEQFF.

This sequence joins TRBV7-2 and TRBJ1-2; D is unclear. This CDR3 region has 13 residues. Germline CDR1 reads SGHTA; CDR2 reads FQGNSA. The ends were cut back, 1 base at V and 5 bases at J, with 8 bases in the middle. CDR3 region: CASSLGSRYGYTF. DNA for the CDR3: TGTGCCAGCAGCTTAGGCAGCCGGTATGGCTACACCTTC.

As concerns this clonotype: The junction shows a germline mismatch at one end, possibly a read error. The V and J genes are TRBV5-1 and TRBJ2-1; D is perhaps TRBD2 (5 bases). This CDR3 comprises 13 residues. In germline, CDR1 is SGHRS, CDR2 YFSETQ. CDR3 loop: CASSSWSGYNEQF. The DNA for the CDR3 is TGCGCCAGCAGTTCCTGGAGCGGATACAATGAGCAGTTC. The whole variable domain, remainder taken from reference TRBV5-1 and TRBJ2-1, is KAGVTQTPRYLIKTRGQQVTLSCSPISGHRSVSWYQQTPGQGLQFLFEYFSETQRNKGNFPGRFSGRQFSNSRSEMNVSTLELGDSALYLCASSSWSGYNEQFGPGTRLTVL.

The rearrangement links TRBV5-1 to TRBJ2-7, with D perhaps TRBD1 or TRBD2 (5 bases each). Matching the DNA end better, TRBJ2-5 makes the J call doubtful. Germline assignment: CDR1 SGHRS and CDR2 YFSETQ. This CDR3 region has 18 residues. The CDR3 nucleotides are TGCGCCAGCAGCTTGGGGGGACGTTCCGGTCGGAGTCAAGAGACCCAGTACTTC. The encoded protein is CASSLGGRSGRSQETQYF.

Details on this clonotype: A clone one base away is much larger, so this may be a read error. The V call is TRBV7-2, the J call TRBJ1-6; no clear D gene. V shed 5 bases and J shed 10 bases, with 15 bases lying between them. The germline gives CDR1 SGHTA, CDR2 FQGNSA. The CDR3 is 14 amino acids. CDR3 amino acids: CASSLTTLGSPLHF. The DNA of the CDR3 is TGTGCCAGCAGCCTCACCACCTTAGGGTCACCCCTCCACTTT. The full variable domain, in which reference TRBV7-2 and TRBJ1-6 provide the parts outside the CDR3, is GAGVSQSPSNKVTEKGKDVELRCDPISGHTALYWYRQSLGQGLEFLIYFQGNSAPDKSGLPSDRFSAERTGGSVSTLTIQRTQQEDSAVYLCASSLTTLGSPLHFGNGTRLTVT.

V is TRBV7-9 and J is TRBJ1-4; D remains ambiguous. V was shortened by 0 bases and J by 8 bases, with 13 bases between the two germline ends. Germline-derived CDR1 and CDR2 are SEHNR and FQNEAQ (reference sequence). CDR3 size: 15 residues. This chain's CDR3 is CASSLAEGLWEKLFF. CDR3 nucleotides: TGTGCCAGCAGCTTAGCGGAGGGCCTGTGGGAAAAACTGTTTTTT.

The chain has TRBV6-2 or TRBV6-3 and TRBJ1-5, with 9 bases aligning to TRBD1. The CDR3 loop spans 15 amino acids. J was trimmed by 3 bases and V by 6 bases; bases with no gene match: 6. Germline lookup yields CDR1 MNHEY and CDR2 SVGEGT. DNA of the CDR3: TGTGCCAGCAGGGCCGGGACAGGGACCAATCAGCCCCAGCATTTT. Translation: CASRAGTGTNQPQHF.

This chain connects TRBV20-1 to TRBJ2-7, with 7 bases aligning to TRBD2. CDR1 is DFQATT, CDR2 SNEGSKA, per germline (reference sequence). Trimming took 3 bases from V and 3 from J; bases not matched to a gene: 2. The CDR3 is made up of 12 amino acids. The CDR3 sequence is CSARGRGYEQYF. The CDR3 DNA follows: TGCAGTGCTAGGGGGAGGGGCTACGAGCAGTACTTC.

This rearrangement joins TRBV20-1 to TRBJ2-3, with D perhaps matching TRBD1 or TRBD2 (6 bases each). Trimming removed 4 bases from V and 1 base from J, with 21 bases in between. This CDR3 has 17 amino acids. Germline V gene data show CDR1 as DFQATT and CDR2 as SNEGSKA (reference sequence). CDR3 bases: TGCAGTGCTACATGTGGGGGGCCAATCCACTGCACAGATACGCAGTATTTT. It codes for CSATCGGPIHCTDTQYF.

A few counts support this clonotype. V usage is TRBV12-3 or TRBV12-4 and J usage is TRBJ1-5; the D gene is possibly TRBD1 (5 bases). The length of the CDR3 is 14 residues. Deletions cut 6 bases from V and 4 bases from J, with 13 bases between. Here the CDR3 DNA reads TGTGCCAGCAGAAACAACAGGCGGAATCAGCCCCAGCATTTT. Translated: CASRNNRRNQPQHF.

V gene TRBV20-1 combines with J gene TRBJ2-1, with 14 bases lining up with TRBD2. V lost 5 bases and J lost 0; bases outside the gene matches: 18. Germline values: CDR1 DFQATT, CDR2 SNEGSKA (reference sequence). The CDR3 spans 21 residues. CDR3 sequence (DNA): TGCAGTGCTTCCTACCCGCTCGGACTAGCGGGAGGAGCTAACTCCTACAATGAGCAGTTCTTC. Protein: CSASYPLGLAGGANSYNEQFF.

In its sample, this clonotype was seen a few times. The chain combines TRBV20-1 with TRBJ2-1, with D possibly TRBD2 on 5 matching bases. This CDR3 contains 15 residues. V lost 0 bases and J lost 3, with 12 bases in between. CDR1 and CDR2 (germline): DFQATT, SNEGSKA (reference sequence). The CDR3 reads CSARDRSGLYNEQFF. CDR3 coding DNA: TGCAGTGCTAGAGATAGAAGCGGTCTCTACAATGAGCAGTTCTTC.